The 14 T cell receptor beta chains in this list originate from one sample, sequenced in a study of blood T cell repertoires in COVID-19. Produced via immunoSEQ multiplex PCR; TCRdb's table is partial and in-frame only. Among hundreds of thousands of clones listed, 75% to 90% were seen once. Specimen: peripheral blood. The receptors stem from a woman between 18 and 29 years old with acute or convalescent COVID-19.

CDR3 residues: CASSVNTYEQYF. The CDR3 bases are TGTGCCAGCAGTGTTAATACCTACGAGCAGTACTTC. The chain couples TRBV2 to TRBJ2-7; no clear D gene. The CDR3 length is 12 residues. The V and J ends lost 4 bases and 2 bases respectively, with 6 bases between them. Germline values: CDR1 SNHLY, CDR2 FYNNEI. Filled out from reference TRBV2 and TRBJ2-7, the complete variable domain reads EPEVTQTPSHQVTQMGQEVILRCVPISNHLYFYWYRQILGQKVEFLVSFYNNEISEKSEIFDDQFSVERPDGSNFTLKIRSTKLEDSAMYFCASSVNTYEQYFGPGTRLTVT.

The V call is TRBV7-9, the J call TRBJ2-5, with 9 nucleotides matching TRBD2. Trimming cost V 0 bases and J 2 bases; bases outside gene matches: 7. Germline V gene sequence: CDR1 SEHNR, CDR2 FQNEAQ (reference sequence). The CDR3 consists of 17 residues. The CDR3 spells CASSLALLAGLQETQYF. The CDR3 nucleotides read TGTGCCAGCAGCTTAGCCCTCCTAGCGGGGCTTCAAGAGACCCAGTACTTC.

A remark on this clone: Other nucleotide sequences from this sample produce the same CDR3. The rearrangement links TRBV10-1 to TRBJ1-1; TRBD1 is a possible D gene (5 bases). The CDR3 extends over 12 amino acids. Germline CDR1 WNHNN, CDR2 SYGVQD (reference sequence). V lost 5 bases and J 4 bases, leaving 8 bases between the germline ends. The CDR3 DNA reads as TGCGCCAGCAGTAGCGGGGGCACTGAAGCTTTCTTT. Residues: CASSSGGTEAFF.

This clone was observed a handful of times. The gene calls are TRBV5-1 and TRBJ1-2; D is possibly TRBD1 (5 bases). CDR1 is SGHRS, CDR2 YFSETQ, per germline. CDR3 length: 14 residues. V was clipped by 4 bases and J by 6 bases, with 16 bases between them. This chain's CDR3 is CASSDPDTRHGYTF. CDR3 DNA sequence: TGCGCCAGCAGCGACCCGGACACCCGTCATGGCTACACCTTC.

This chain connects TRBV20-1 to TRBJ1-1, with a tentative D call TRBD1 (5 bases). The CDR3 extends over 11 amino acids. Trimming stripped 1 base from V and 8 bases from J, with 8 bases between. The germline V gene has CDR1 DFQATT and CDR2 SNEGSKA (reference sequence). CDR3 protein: CSARVGVEAFF. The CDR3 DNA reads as TGCAGTGCTAGAGTAGGGGTGGAAGCTTTCTTT.

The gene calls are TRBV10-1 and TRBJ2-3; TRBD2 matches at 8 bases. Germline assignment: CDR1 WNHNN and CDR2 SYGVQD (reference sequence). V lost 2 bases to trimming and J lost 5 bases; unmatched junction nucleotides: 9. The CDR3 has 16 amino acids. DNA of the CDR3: TGCGCCAGCAGTGAGGCCAGGGCGGGAGGAATAGATACGCAGTATTTT. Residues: CASSEARAGGIDTQYF.

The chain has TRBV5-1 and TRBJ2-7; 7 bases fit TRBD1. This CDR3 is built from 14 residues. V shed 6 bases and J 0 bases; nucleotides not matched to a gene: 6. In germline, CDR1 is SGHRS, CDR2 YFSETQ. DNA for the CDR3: TGCGCCAGCAAGTGGGACAGAAACTCCTACGAGCAGTACTTC. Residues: CASKWDRNSYEQYF.

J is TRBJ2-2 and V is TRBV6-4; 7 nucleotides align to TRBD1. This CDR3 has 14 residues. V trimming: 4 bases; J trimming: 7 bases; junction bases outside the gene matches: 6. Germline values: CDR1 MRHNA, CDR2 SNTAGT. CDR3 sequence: CASSVDRLSGELFF. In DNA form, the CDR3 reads TGTGCCAGCAGTGTGGACAGGCTTAGCGGGGAGCTGTTTTTT.

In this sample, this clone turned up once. This CDR3 reads CASSEGTGGGQPQHF. Here the CDR3 DNA reads TGTGCCAGCAGTGAAGGGACAGGGGGCGGTCAGCCCCAGCATTTT. This chain links TRBV2 with TRBJ1-5, with 11 bases aligning to TRBD1. CDR1 and CDR2 from the germline V gene are SNHLY and FYNNEI. The CDR3 length is 15 residues. V trimming: 1 base; J trimming: 6 bases; junction bases outside the gene matches: 2.

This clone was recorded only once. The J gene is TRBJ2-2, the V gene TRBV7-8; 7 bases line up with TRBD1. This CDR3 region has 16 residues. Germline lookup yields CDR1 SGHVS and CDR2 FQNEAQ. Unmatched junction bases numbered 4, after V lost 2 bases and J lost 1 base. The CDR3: CASSLWAGGNTGELFF. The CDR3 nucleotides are TGTGCCAGCAGCTTATGGGCAGGGGGGAACACCGGGGAGCTGTTTTTT.

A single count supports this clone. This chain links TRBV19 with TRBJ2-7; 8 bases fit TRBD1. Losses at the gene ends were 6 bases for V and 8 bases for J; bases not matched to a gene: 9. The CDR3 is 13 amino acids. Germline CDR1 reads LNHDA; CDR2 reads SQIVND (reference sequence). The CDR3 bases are TGTGCCAGTAGCACTAGACAGGGGTACAAGCAGTACTTC. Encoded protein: CASSTRQGYKQYF.

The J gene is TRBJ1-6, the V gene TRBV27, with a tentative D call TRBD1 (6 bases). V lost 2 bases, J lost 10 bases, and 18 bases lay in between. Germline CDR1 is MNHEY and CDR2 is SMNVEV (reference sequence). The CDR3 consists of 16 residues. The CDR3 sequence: CASSLGRPGVYSPLHF. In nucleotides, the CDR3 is TGTGCCAGCAGTTTAGGTAGGCCAGGGGTATACTCACCCCTCCACTTT.

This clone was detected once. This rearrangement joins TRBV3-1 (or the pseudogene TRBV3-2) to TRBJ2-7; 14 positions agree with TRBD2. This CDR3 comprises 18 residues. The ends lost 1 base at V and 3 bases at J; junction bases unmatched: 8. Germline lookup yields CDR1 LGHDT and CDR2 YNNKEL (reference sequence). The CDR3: CASSQGTSGRFGDYEQYF. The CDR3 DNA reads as TGTGCCAGCAGCCAAGGGACTAGCGGGAGGTTTGGCGACTACGAGCAGTACTTC.

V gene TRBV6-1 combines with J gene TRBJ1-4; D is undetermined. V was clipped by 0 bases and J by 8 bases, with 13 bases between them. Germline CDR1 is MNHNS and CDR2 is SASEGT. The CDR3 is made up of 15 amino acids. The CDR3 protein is CASSEAGLRGEKLFF. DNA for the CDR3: TGTGCCAGCAGTGAAGCCGGCCTCAGAGGAGAAAAACTGTTTTTT.